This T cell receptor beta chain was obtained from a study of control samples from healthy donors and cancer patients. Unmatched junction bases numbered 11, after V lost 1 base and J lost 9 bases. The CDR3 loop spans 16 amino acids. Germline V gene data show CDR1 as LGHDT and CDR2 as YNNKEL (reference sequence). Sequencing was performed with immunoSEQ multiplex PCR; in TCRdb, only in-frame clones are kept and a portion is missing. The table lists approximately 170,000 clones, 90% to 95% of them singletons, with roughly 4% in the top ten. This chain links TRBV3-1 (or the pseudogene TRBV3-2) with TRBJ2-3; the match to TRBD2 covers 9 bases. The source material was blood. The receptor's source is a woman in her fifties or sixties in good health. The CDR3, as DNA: TGTGCCAGCAGCCAAGGTAGCGGGGGAGGCCTCGGCACGCAGTATTTT. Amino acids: CASSQGSGGGLGTQYF.